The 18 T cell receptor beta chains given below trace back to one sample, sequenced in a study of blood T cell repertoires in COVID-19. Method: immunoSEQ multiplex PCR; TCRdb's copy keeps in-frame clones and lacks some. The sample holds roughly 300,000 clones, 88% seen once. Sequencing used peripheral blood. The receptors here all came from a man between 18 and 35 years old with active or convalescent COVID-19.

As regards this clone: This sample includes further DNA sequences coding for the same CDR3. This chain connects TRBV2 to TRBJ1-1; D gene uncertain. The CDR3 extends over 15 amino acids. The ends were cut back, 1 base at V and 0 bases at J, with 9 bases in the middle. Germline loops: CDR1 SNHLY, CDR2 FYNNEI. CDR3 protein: CASSEEGRLNTEAFF. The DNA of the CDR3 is TGTGCCAGCAGTGAAGAAGGCAGGCTGAACACTGAAGCTTTCTTT.

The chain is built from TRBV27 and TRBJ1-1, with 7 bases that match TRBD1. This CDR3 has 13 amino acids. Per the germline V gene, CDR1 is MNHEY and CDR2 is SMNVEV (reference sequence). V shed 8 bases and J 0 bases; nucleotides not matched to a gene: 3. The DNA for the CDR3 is TGTGCCAGCCAAACAGGGGTGAACACTGAAGCTTTCTTT. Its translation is CASQTGVNTEAFF.

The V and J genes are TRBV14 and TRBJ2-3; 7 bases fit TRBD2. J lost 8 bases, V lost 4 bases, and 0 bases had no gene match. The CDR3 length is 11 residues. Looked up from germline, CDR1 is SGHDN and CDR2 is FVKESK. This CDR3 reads CASSPGGTQYF. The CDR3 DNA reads TGTGCCAGCAGCCCGGGGGGTACGCAGTATTTT. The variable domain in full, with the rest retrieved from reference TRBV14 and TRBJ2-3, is EAGVTQFPSHSVIEKGQTVTLRCDPISGHDNLYWYRRVMGKEIKFLLHFVKESKQDESGMPNNRFLAERTGGTYSTLKVQPAELEDSGVYFCASSPGGTQYFGPGTRLTVL.

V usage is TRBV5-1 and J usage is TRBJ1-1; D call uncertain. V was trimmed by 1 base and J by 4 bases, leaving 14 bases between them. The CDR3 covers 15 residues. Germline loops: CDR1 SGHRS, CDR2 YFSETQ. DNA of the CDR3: TGCGCCAGCAGCTTGACGTGGGAAGGGAGCACTGAAGCTTTCTTT. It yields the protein CASSLTWEGSTEAFF.

CDR3 nucleotides: TGTGCCAGCAGCAAGGAGGTAGTGGCCGGGGGGTGGTATGGCTACACCTTC. Amino acid sequence: CASSKEVVAGGWYGYTF. The gene calls are TRBV9 and TRBJ1-2; perhaps TRBD1 as D (5 bases). V lost 4 bases, J lost 5 bases, and 24 bases lay in between. Germline assignment: CDR1 SGDLS and CDR2 YYNGEE. The CDR3 is 17 residues long.

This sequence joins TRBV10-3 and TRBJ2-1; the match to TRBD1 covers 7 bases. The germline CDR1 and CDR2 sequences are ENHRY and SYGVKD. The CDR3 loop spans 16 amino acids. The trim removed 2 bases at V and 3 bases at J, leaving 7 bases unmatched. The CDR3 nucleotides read TGTGCCATCAGTGAGACGGGCAGGGGGATCTACAATGAGCAGTTCTTC. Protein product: CAISETGRGIYNEQFF.

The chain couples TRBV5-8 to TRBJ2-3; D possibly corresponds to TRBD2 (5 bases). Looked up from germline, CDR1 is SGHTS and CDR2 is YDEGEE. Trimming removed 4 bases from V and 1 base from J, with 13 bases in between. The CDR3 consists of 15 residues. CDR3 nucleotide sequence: TGTGCCAGCAGCGCGAGGGTAATCGGCACAGATACGCAGTATTTT. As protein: CASSARVIGTDTQYF.

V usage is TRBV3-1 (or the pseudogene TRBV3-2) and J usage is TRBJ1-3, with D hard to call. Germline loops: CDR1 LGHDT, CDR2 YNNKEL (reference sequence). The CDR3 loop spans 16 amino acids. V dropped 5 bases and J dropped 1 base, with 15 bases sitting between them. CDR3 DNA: TGTGCCAGCAGCAGACGAGGCAGCTTGTCTGGAAACACCATATATTTT. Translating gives CASSRRGSLSGNTIYF.

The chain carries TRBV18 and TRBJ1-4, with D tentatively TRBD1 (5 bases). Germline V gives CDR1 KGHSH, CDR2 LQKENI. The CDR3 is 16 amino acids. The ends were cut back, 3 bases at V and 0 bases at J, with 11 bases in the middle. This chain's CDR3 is CASSPTRQSTNEKLFF. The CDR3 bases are TGTGCCAGCTCACCTACCAGACAGTCAACTAATGAAAAACTGTTTTTT. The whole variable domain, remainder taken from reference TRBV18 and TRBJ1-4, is NAGVMQNPRHLVRRRGQEARLRCSPMKGHSHVYWYRQLPEEGLKFMVYLQKENIIDESGMPKERFSAEFPKEGPSILRIQQVVRGDSAAYFCASSPTRQSTNEKLFFGSGTQLSVL.

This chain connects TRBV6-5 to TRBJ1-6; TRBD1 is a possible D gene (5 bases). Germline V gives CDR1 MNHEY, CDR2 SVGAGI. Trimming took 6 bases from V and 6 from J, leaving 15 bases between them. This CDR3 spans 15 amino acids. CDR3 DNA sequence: TGTGCCAGCAGCACCTCGACAGACGGTAATTCACCCCTCCACTTT. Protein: CASSTSTDGNSPLHF.

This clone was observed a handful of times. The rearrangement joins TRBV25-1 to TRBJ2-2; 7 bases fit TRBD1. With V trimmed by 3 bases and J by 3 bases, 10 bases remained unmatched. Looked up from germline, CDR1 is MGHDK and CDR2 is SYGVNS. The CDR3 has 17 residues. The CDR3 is CASSDLIPGQDTGELFF. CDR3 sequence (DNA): TGTGCCAGCAGTGACCTAATCCCCGGACAGGACACCGGGGAGCTGTTTTTT.

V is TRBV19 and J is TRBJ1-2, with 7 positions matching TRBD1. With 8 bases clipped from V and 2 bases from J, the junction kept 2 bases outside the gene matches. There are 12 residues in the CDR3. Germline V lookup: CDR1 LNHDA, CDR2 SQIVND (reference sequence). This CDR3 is CASEQGNYGYTF. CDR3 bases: TGTGCCAGTGAACAGGGGAACTATGGCTACACCTTC. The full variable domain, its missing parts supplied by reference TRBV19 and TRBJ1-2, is DGGITQSPKYLFRKEGQNVTLSCEQNLNHDAMYWYRQDPGQGLRLIYYSQIVNDFQKGDIAEGYSVSREKKESFPLTVTSAQKNPTAFYLCASEQGNYGYTFGSGTRLTVV.

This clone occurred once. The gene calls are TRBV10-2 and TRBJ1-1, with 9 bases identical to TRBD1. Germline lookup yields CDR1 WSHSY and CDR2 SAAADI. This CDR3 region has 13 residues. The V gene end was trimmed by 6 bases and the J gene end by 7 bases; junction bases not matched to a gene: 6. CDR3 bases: TGCGCCAGCAGAGGGACAGGGAGAGGTGAAGCTTTCTTT. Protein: CASRGTGRGEAFF.

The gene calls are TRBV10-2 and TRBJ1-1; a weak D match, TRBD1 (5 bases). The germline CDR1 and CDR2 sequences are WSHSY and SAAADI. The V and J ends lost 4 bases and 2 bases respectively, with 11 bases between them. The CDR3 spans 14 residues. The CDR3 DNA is TGCGCCAGCAGTGGCACCACAGGAAACACTGAAGCTTTCTTT. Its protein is CASSGTTGNTEAFF.

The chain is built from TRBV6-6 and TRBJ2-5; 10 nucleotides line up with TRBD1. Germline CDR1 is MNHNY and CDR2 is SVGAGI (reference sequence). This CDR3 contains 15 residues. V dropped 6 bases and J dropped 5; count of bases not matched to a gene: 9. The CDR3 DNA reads TGTGCCAGCAGGACCGGGACAGGGGAGAGGGAGACCCAGTACTTC. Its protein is CASRTGTGERETQYF.

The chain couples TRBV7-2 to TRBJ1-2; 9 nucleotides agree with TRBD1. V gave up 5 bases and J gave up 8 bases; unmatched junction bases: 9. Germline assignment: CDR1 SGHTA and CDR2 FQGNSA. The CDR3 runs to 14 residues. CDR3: CASSNTGTGLGYTF. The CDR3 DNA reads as TGTGCCAGCAGCAATACCGGGACAGGGCTGGGCTACACCTTC.

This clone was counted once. The CDR3 sequence: CASSLTGYGSYEQYF. The CDR3 nucleotides are TGTGCCAGCAGCCTGACAGGCTACGGCTCCTACGAGCAGTACTTC. J is TRBJ2-7 and V is TRBV7-9, with D maybe TRBD1 (6 bases). Looked up from germline, CDR1 is SEHNR and CDR2 is FQNEAQ (reference sequence). This CDR3 is 15 amino acids long. Trimming left V 5 bases short and J 0 bases short, with 14 bases between. The whole variable domain, filled in from reference TRBV7-9 and TRBJ2-7, reads DTGVSQNPRHKITKRGQNVTFRCDPISEHNRLYWYRQTLGQGPEFLTYFQNEAQLEKSRLLSDRFSAERPKGSFSTLEIQRTEQGDSAMYLCASSLTGYGSYEQYFGPGTRLTVT.

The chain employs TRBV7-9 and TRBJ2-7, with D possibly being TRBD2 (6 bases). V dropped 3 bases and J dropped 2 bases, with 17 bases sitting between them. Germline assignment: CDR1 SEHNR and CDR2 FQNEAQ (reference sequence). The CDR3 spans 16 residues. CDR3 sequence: CASSLFGGPVPYEQYF. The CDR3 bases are TGTGCCAGCAGCTTGTTTGGAGGGCCCGTACCCTACGAGCAGTACTTC. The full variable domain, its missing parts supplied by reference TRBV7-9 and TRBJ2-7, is DTGVSQNPRHKITKRGQNVTFRCDPISEHNRLYWYRQTLGQGPEFLTYFQNEAQLEKSRLLSDRFSAERPKGSFSTLEIQRTEQGDSAMYLCASSLFGGPVPYEQYFGPGTRLTVT.